The TCR beta chain described here comes from a study of cytomegalovirus exposure and HLA in healthy donors. Study-level findings and limits: One later analysis, an examination of the 90 to 150 validation repertoires, found that first-cohort TCR clusters tended to co-occur in them.

CDR1 is LGHNA, CDR2 YSLEER, per germline. The CDR3 extends over 19 amino acids. Trimming shortened V by 3 bases and J by 0 bases, and 23 bases separated the two germline ends. The data were produced by immunoSEQ multiplex PCR, yet TCRdb's version contains in-frame clones alone and is incomplete. The sample shows a few hundred thousand clones, 80% to 95% of them seen only once. Regarding this clone: Its antigen is as yet unknown.

The sequenced material came from PBMCs. The chain uses TRBV4-3 and TRBJ2-5; maybe TRBD2 (6 bases). The clonotype originates from a woman aged 25 to 39 in good health and CMV-seronegative. CDR3 amino acids: CASSQEAGRMAGYQETQYF. The DNA for the CDR3 is TGCGCCAGCAGCCAGGAGGCGGGAAGGATGGCCGGTTACCAAGAGACCCAGTACTTC.